This T cell receptor beta chain is from a study of CD8 T cells in acute hepatitis C reinfection. As for the study in general: TCRbeta of HCV NS3-1073-specific CD8+ T cells was profiled. General study findings and limits: All groups preferentially used TRBV04 and TRBV06, which was not due to overrepresentation in the naive pool.

Time point in this sample: naive CD8 control sorted from an acute-time-point sample. Acute primary HCV infection: positive HCV RNA or antibody test after negative test within 24 weeks. Cells were stained for CD3, CD8 and CD45RO, excluding dead cells. Worth noting for this clone: Its cognate antigen is unknown.

Trimming took 6 bases from V and 4 from J, leaving 10 bases between them. This CDR3 contains 12 residues. Germline V gene lookup returns CDR1 LNHDA and CDR2 SQIVND (reference sequence). Data came from immunoSEQ multiplex PCR; TCRdb stores just in-frame clones and leaves some out. Of about 38,000 clones listed, approximately 87% are singletons. This receptor was identified in a man aged 30-40 years with chronic hepatitis C. The chain employs TRBV19 and TRBJ2-7; D may match TRBD1 or TRBD2 (5 bases each). The specimen sequenced was naive CD8+ T cells from PBMCs. CDR3 region: CASSMGPYEQYF. CDR3 DNA sequence: TGTGCCAGTAGCATGGGACCGTACGAGCAGTACTTC.